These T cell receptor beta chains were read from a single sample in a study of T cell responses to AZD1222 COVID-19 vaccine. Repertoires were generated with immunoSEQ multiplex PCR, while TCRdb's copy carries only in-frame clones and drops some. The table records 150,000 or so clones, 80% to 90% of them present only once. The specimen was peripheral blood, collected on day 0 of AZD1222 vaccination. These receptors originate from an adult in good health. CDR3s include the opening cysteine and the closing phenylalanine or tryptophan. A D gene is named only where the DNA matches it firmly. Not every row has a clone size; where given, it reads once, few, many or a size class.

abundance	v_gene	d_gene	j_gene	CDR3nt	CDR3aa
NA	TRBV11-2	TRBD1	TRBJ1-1	TGTGCCAGCAGCTTAGTTCAGGGGGTACGAACTGATATGAAAGCTTTCTTT	CASSLVQGVRTDMKAFF
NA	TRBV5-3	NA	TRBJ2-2	TGTGCCAGAAGCTTGGCCGGGAGAAACACCGGGGAGCTGTTTTTT	CARSLAGRNTGELFF
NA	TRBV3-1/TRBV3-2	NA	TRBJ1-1	TGTGCCAGCAGCCAAGGGCGAGGGAGGGGCGCTTTCTTT	CASSQGRGRGAFF
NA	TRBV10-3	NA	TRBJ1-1	TGTGCCGTCAGCGGCTCCGGGACCCCGAACACTGAAGCTTTCTTT	CAVSGSGTPNTEAFF
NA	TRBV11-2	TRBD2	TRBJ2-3	TGTGCCAGCAGCTCACTAGCGGGAGTCAGCACAGATACGCAGTATTTT	CASSSLAGVSTDTQYF
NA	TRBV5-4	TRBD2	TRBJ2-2	TGTGCCAGCAGCTTACTAGCGGGAACCGGGGAGCTGTTTTTT	CASSLLAGTGELFF
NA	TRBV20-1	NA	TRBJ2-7	TGCAGTGCCTGGACCTACGAGCAGTACTTC	CSAWTYEQYF
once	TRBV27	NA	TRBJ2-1	TGTGCCAGCACCCCCCCAGGGAAATTGGAGCAGTTCTTC	CASTPPGKLEQFF
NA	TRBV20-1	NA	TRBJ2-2	TGCAGTCTTCGGACCGGGGAGCTGTTTTTT	CSLRTGELFF
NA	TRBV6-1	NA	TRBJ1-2	TGTGCCAGCAGTGAAGCGCGGCAGTTATATGGCTACACCTTC	CASSEARQLYGYTF
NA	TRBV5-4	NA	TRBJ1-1	TGTGCCTGTAATGACGAGAACACTGAAGCTTTCTTT	CACNDENTEAFF
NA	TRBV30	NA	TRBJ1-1	TGTGCCTGGATCCTTCGGGGCGGCGACACTGAAGCTTTCTTT	CAWILRGGDTEAFF
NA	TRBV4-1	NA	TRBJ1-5	TGCGCCAGCAGCCAAGGTCCGGACAGAGATAGCAATCAGCCCCAGCATTTT	CASSQGPDRDSNQPQHF
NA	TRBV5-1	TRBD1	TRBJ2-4	TGCGCCAGCAGCAAGACAGGGGGAGCCAAAAACATTCAGTACTTC	CASSKTGGAKNIQYF
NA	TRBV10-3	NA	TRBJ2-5	TGTGCCATCAGTGGCAGGGAAGGAGGTGGGGAGACCCAGTACTTC	CAISGREGGGETQYF
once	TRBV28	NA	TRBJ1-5	TGTGCCAGCAGTCCGAGGGAATGGCCCCAGCATTTT	CASSPREWPQHF
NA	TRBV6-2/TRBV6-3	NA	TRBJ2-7	TGTGCCAGCAGTAGGGCGGGGTCCAGGGATTGGTCCGAGCAGTACTTC	CASSRAGSRDWSEQYF
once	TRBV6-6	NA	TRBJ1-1	TGTGCCAGCAGTTACCCGGGTGGGACTGAAGCTTTCTTT	CASSYPGGTEAFF